In its sample, the clone carrying this T cell receptor (beta chain) was seen a few times. No antigen is known for it. Generation of TCR cDNA used 5'RACE template switching (which added a universal primer site and UMIs). TCRdb re-analysed the 5' RACE reads in MiXCR, keeping a single row per CDR3 protein. The table has just under 600,000 distinct CDR3 sequences, approximately 13% seen once; the top ten hold 11% to 15%. This record belongs to a study of T cells after yellow fever vaccination. Regarding the study as a whole: Weaker overall, the secondary response nonetheless peaked faster (day 5 versus 15). Booster sampling recovered most clones from primary vaccination (roughly 97% CD4, over 75% CD8). Just a small share of clonotypes turned up in the CD4 compartment as well as the CD8 compartment.

This CDR3 is built from 11 residues. The V segment lost 7 bases and the J segment 6 bases; nucleotides outside the gene matches: 6. CDR1 and CDR2 from the germline V gene are DFQATT and SNEGSKA (reference sequence). This chain joins TRBV20-1 and TRBJ2-7; TRBD2 matches at 7 bases. This TCR was sampled from a young man who received the YFV17D yellow fever vaccine. Specimen: PBMCs, collected on the day of the yellow fever booster vaccination. As DNA, the CDR3 is TGCAGTGTGGCGGGAGTGGCCGAGCAGTACTTC. Translated, it gives CSVAGVAEQYF.